This TCR beta chain was captured in a study of cytomegalovirus exposure and HLA in healthy donors. Study results and caveats: In vitro confirmation showed three CMV-associated chains to be CMV antigen specific. In the analysis, some V segments, TRBV6-2 and TRBV6-3 included, were excluded as indistinguishable. V- and J-gene trimming in TCR beta was tied to a missense DCLRE1C variant by an analysis performed later.

CDR1 is MDHEN, CDR2 SYDVKM, per germline. Trimming left V 4 bases short and J 0 bases short, with 13 bases between. The CDR3 spans 16 residues. Of note for this clone: Antigen unknown.

Both 60 Vbeta primers and 13 Jbeta primers went into the PCR. Source study methods: Unique TCR beta chains totaled about 73 million in a later count, with approximately 11 million of them shared. Only in-frame clones appear in the TCRdb table, and some are missing; sequencing was by immunoSEQ multiplex PCR. The D gene and trimming were derived from the DNA, and the V and J assignments and clone size from that table. This repertoire shows some 140,000 clones, approximately 80% found once; its top ten account for over 2%. The chain links TRBV28 to TRBJ2-1; D not certain. Sequenced sample: PBMCs. The sequence came from a man aged 30 to 39 in good health and CMV-seronegative. The CDR3 DNA follows: TGTGCCAGCAGTTCCCTGCAGGCTAACTCCTACAATGAGCAGTTCTTC. It is translated as CASSSLQANSYNEQFF.